The T cell receptor (beta chain) under discussion was sequenced for a study of shared clonotypes between healthy human individuals (dated by TCRdb to 2018 to 2020). Background on the whole study: The cohort included three men and a couple of women between 18 and 49 years of age. Leukapheresis yielded between about 0.94 and 8.9 billion PBMCs per donor. Different laboratories and diverse techniques were used to prepare libraries and sequence TCR repertoires, to increase sequencing depth and limit assay-specific biases. For each donor, three plates each were used for CD4 naive and CD4 memory, two plates were used for CD8 naive, and one plate was used for CD8 memory. To estimate repertoire size and how much clonotype sharing occurs between individuals, the study deeply sequenced the blood TCR repertoires of roughly 5 healthy adults.

Comment on this clone: Its antigen is not yet known. No base-level quality is on record; no much larger clone is a single base apart. Other DNA sequences in the same sample also yield this CDR3.

The CDR3 starts with the cysteine, ends with the phenylalanine, and has 12 residues. The only DNA kept is the CDR3, 36 bases in frame from the first base. Taken from the germline V gene, the CDR1 and CDR2 loops are SGDLS and YYNGEE. V is clipped by 3 bases and J by 7 bases, and the sequence between their germline boundaries is 8 bases long. Overall results and qualifications from the work: Compared with non-shared clonotypes, the clonotypes found in all four sorted-subset donors had higher generation probabilities. Sampling was restricted to blood, and TCR repertoires in tissues likely differ from the TCR repertoires found in blood. Naive subsets generally had larger estimated clonotype richness than memory subsets. Across a few donors, approximately 5% of naive CD4, approximately 3.6% of naive CD8, 2% to 2.5% of memory CD4, and over 0.35% of memory CD8 clonotypes were shared. Because the study included a small number of donors, the genetic and exposure-history diversity represented was limited. Pairwise subsampling indicated that sequencing depth was expected to affect the degree of clonotype sharing among donors. Rarefaction of sorted-subset datasets indicated incomplete sequencing despite the large sequencing depth.

CD8 naive samples were CD45RO-negative cells positively selected for CCR7, giving a CD45RA+CCR7+ population that excluded TemRA cells. Donors were healthy HIV-negative adults with no recently reported acute infections or vaccinations. Every donor was a Caucasian adult residing in Nashville, Tennessee, USA. Blood was obtained by leukapheresis, after which PBMCs were separated by Ficoll-Histopaque density gradient centrifugation and cryopreserved in liquid nitrogen vapor phase. Analytical flow cytometry was used to check the purity and quantity of each magnetically sorted T cell population. Each sorted fraction had its genomic DNA isolated and then quantified by UV absorbance on a Nanodrop 2000c. Using the deep immunoSEQ assay, TCR CDR3 regions were amplified from genomic DNA by multiplex PCR. Extracted genomic DNA from each cell subset was distributed evenly across all wells of several immunoSEQ 96-well plates, and each plate was treated as a replicate. Each replicate PCR for sorted subsets received about 180 ng genomic DNA, equal to around 32,000 T cell genomes. The purified libraries were quantified using a Qubit 3.0 fluorometer, sized with a Bioanalyzer 2100, and then quantified again using the KAPA Library Quantification kit. Each immunoSEQ 96-well plate was sequenced on its own single-read 150-cycle Illumina NextSeq 550 flow cell. From the authors' description of their analysis: The immunoSEQ output contained only junctional sequences without quality scores, so filtering could not match that applied to full-length reads. Sequences were annotated with PyIR, a Python wrapper for IgBLAST v1.9, using IMGT germline references to assign V/J genes and CDR3. Reads were filtered out if the reads had weak V/J assignments (E-value above 1e-6), no CDR3, stop codons, out-of-frame junctions, or ambiguous translated residues. V3J clonotypes were defined as sequences sharing an identical inferred V gene, J gene, and CDR3 amino acid sequence. Percentage overlap between repertoires was computed as shared unique clonotypes divided by the size of the smaller repertoire. Three approaches were used to assess repertoire richness: RTK rarefaction, the Chao1 estimator, and Recon v2.1 estimates of unobserved clonotypes. Generation probabilities for all TCRbeta clonotypes obtained by the gDNA method from several donors were computed using OLGA. The table was pulled from immuneACCESS by TCRdb, which kept in-frame rearrangements only. Such tables lose some clones; where checked, under half of the loss comes from unresolved V genes, and the rest has no known cause. The V and J calls and clone size are taken from that table; D and trimming were inferred from the DNA. In this sample the table shows roughly 2,000,000 clones, around 93% of which occur a single time. 1.5% to 2% of the sample is taken by the ten largest.

The sample was naive CD8+ T cells from PBMCs. In light of the paper, this sample's cell subset or site label describes: CD45RA+CCR7+. The TCR originated in a young man in good health. Some clones in this sample may be carry-over from other donors' samples. Recombination joined TRBV9 with TRBJ2-1; too little of a D gene remains to name it. The CDR3 region has the sequence CASSAGLNEQFF. At the DNA level, the sequence is TGTGCCAGCAGCGCAGGCCTTAATGAGCAGTTCTTC. The full variable domain, completed from the reference TRBV9 and TRBJ2-1 proteins outside the CDR3, reads DSGVTQTPKHLITATGQRVTLRCSPRSGDLSVYWYQQSLDQGLQFLIQYYNGEERAKGNILERFSAQQFPDLHSELNLSSLELGDSALYFCASSAGLNEQFFGPGTRLTVL.